The next 28 T cell receptor beta chains were all read from a single sample in a study of blood T cell repertoires in COVID-19. Using immunoSEQ multiplex PCR, the repertoire was profiled, and TCRdb retains in-frame clones only, with some absent. The profile shows around 220,000 clones, approximately 82% of them singletons. The sequenced material came from peripheral blood. The source of these receptors is a woman older than 75 with active or convalescent COVID-19.

The gene calls are TRBV6-5 and TRBJ1-6; 9 bases are a match to TRBD1. Germline V gene lookup returns CDR1 MNHEY and CDR2 SVGAGI. After removal of 0 bases from V and 6 bases from J, the junction contained 0 bases not matched to a gene. CDR3 length: 15 amino acids. The CDR3 is CASSYSGQGNSPLHF. Written as DNA, the CDR3 is TGTGCCAGCAGTTACTCGGGACAGGGTAATTCACCCCTCCACTTT.

This clone was observed a handful of times. V is TRBV5-4 and J is TRBJ2-1; TRBD2 aligns across 7 bases. The CDR3 covers 16 residues. Trimming removed 6 bases from V and 0 bases from J; junction bases left unmatched: 9. CDR1 and CDR2 from the germline V gene are SGHNT and YYREEE (reference sequence). The CDR3 nucleotides are TGTGCCAGCACGCGGAGCGGGACGAGCTCCTACAATGAGCAGTTCTTC. Protein sequence: CASTRSGTSSYNEQFF.

This sequence joins TRBV10-3 and TRBJ2-1; D is possibly TRBD2 (6 bases). Between the trimmed V and J ends, which lost 7 bases and 4 bases, there was a span of 20 bases. This CDR3 spans 16 amino acids. In germline, CDR1 is ENHRY, CDR2 SYGVKD. The CDR3 reads CAITSHGTQRYNEQFF. In nucleotides, the CDR3 is TGTGCCATCACCAGCCACGGGACTCAACGTTACAATGAGCAGTTCTTC.

This chain links TRBV28 with TRBJ1-5; 8 bases are shared with TRBD1. CDR1 is MDHEN, CDR2 SYDVKM, per germline. The CDR3 contains 16 residues. Unmatched junction bases numbered 16, after V lost 8 bases and J lost 7 bases. The CDR3 here is CASETRAGQVGQPQHF. CDR3 sequence (DNA): TGTGCCAGCGAAACCCGGGCGGGACAGGTAGGACAGCCCCAGCATTTT.

V gene TRBV19 combines with J gene TRBJ2-1; D remains ambiguous. CDR1 and CDR2 from the germline V gene are LNHDA and SQIVND (reference sequence). This CDR3 has 13 amino acids. V was trimmed by 0 bases and J by 9 bases, leaving 9 bases between them. The CDR3 nucleotides are TGTGCCAGTAGTATAGATGGGCAGCTTGAGCAGTTCTTC. This encodes CASSIDGQLEQFF.

The chain links TRBV5-6 to TRBJ1-2; TRBD1 matches at 7 bases. The length of the CDR3 is 14 residues. Looked up from germline, CDR1 is SGHDT and CDR2 is YYEEEE. Trimming at V came to 2 bases and at J to 4 bases, leaving 5 bases not matched to a gene. The chain's CDR3 is CASSFDREPYGYTF. The CDR3 DNA reads as TGTGCCAGCAGCTTCGACAGGGAACCCTATGGCTACACCTTC. The full variable domain, in which reference TRBV5-6 and TRBJ1-2 provide the parts outside the CDR3, is DAGVTQSPTHLIKTRGQQVTLRCSPKSGHDTVSWYQQALGQGPQFIFQYYEEEERQRGNFPDRFSGHQFPNYSSELNVNALLLGDSALYLCASSFDREPYGYTFGSGTRLTVV.

As DNA, the CDR3 is TGTGCCAGCAGCAAAACAGGGAACACACAAGAGACCCAGTACTTC. It encodes CASSKTGNTQETQYF. The V gene is TRBV9, the J gene TRBJ2-5; tentatively, D is TRBD1 (6 bases). Trimming pared 4 bases from V and 2 bases from J, leaving 15 bases between. Germline CDR1 reads SGDLS; CDR2 reads YYNGEE. The CDR3 is made up of 15 amino acids.

The chain couples TRBV2 to TRBJ1-2; 7 bases agree with TRBD1. The CDR3 totals 13 residues. Germline V gives CDR1 SNHLY, CDR2 FYNNEI. Trimming removed 7 bases from V and 7 bases from J; junction bases left unmatched: 9. CDR3 in amino acids: CASTNDRDPGYTF. In DNA, the CDR3 is TGTGCCAGCACCAACGACAGGGATCCTGGCTACACCTTC.

The chain joins TRBV2 to TRBJ2-3; D unresolved. The CDR3 loop spans 11 amino acids. Germline-derived CDR1 and CDR2 are SNHLY and FYNNEI. Deletions cut 7 bases from V and 6 bases from J, with 8 bases between. The CDR3 nucleotides read TGTGCCAGCATTCGGAGCGATACGCAGTATTTT. Protein sequence: CASIRSDTQYF.

This sequence joins TRBV24-1 and TRBJ2-5; possibly TRBD2 for D (7 bases). CDR1 is KGHDR and CDR2 is SFDVKD in the germline V gene. CDR3 length: 16 amino acids. V was clipped by 3 bases and J by 5 bases, with 18 bases between them. The CDR3 sequence: CATSDRMGGGQETQYF. CDR3 sequence (DNA): TGTGCCACCAGTGATCGGATGGGGGGGGGCCAGGAGACCCAGTACTTC.

The chain couples TRBV20-1 to TRBJ1-5; D is uncertain. V lost 3 bases and J 0 bases, leaving 6 bases between the germline ends. The CDR3 spans 13 residues. Germline CDR1 and CDR2: DFQATT and SNEGSKA (reference sequence). The CDR3 region has the DNA TGCAGTGCTAGTATGAGTAGCAATCAGCCCCAGCATTTT. Translated: CSASMSSNQPQHF.

This clone is a singleton in its sample. This chain links TRBV5-4 with TRBJ2-3; 7 nucleotides align to TRBD2. Unmatched junction bases numbered 13, after V lost 3 bases and J lost 0 bases. The CDR3 loop spans 18 amino acids. CDR1 and CDR2 (germline): SGHNT, YYREEE (reference sequence). The CDR3 DNA reads as TGTGCCAGCAGCTCAAAATCCTCTAGCGGAAAAAGCACAGATACGCAGTATTTT. Protein product: CASSSKSSSGKSTDTQYF.

The CDR3 loop is CASSPRQDRGHFF. CDR3 coding DNA: TGCGCCAGCAGCCCCCGCCAGGACAGGGGACACTTCTTC. V gene TRBV5-1 combines with J gene TRBJ2-1; 9 bases line up with TRBD1. The junction had 12 bases not matched to a gene; V was cut back by 4 bases and J by 16 bases. Germline V gives CDR1 SGHRS, CDR2 YFSETQ. CDR3 length: 13 residues.

V is TRBV27 and J is TRBJ2-2, with D maybe TRBD1 (7 bases). This CDR3 region has 16 residues. Germline loops: CDR1 MNHEY, CDR2 SMNVEV (reference sequence). The V gene lost 4 bases and the J gene lost 6 bases, with 18 bases spanning the gap. Here the CDR3 DNA reads TGTGCCAGCAGTTGGAAAATTGGAGGGGGCCCCGGGGAGCTGTTTTTT. Its protein product is CASSWKIGGGPGELFF.

In regard to this clone: The junction shows a germline mismatch at one end, possibly a read error. V usage is TRBV27 and J usage is TRBJ2-7; 7 nucleotides match TRBD1. This CDR3 contains 14 residues. The germline gives CDR1 MNHEY, CDR2 SMNVEV (reference sequence). DNA for the CDR3: TGTGCCGGCAGCCGGGACAGTGTCTCCTACGAGCAGTACTTC. Translation: CAGSRDSVSYEQYF.

This clone was observed a handful of times. The chain employs TRBV5-1 and TRBJ1-2; weak D call: TRBD1 (5 bases). Trimming removed 4 bases at V and 8 bases at J, with 15 bases between. The germline V gene has CDR1 SGHRS and CDR2 YFSETQ. This CDR3 contains 13 residues. In DNA form, the CDR3 reads TGCGCCAGCAGCGCGGGACGGCAGGAAGGCTACACCTTC. Translating it yields CASSAGRQEGYTF.

The chain recombines TRBV10-3 with TRBJ1-5; no firm D call. Germline V CDR1 and CDR2: ENHRY, SYGVKD. The CDR3 totals 14 residues. V lost 3 bases and J lost 1, with 7 bases in between. The CDR3 loop is CAISEYKSNQPQHF. DNA for the CDR3: TGTGCCATCAGTGAATATAAAAGCAATCAGCCCCAGCATTTT.

The V and J genes are TRBV5-1 and TRBJ2-7, with 7 bases lining up with TRBD2. The trim removed 3 bases at V and 2 bases at J, leaving 5 bases unmatched. This CDR3 has 14 amino acids. Germline assignment: CDR1 SGHRS and CDR2 YFSETQ. The CDR3 nucleotides are TGCGCCAGCAGCTCAGCGGGGCCGGCCTACGAGCAGTACTTC. Protein sequence: CASSSAGPAYEQYF.

This chain connects TRBV18 to TRBJ1-4, with 8 bases matching TRBD1. This CDR3 spans 13 amino acids. The V and J ends lost 3 bases and 15 bases, in that order; junction bases with no gene match: 9. The germline CDR1 and CDR2 sequences are KGHSH and LQKENI. CDR3 bases: TGTGCCAGCTCACCGGACAGGGCCTCAAGGTTGTTTTTT. Translation gives CASSPDRASRLFF.

The chain links TRBV19 to TRBJ1-1; a possible D gene is TRBD1 (5 bases). Trimming pared 1 base from V and 7 bases from J, leaving 13 bases between. Germline CDR1 reads LNHDA; CDR2 reads SQIVND (reference sequence). There are 14 residues in the CDR3. The CDR3 region is CASSIAQGTGEAFF. The CDR3 coding sequence is TGTGCCAGTAGTATAGCCCAGGGAACAGGTGAAGCTTTCTTT.

In its sample, this clone was seen a few times. The chain is built from TRBV11-2 and TRBJ1-6, with D maybe TRBD1 (6 bases). Germline lookup yields CDR1 SGHAT and CDR2 FQNNGV. The CDR3 has 16 residues. V lost 4 bases to trimming and J lost 11 bases, with 21 bases between them. CDR3 nucleotides: TGTGCCAGCAGCTCAACCGGGGGGCCCCTGGGAACACCCCTCCACTTT. Translating it yields CASSSTGGPLGTPLHF.

This chain uses TRBV14 with TRBJ2-7, with 7 positions matching TRBD1. V gave up 4 bases and J gave up 6 bases; unmatched junction bases: 6. The CDR3 runs 13 residues. Per the germline V gene, CDR1 is SGHDN and CDR2 is FVKESK. This CDR3 reads CASSLTQGTEQYF. The CDR3 bases are TGTGCCAGCAGCCTTACACAGGGGACCGAGCAGTACTTC.

V usage is TRBV30 and J usage is TRBJ1-6; D gene unclear. In germline, CDR1 is GTSNPN, CDR2 SVGIG (reference sequence). The CDR3 extends over 14 amino acids. V gave up 0 bases and J gave up 10 bases, with 13 bases separating them. The chain's CDR3 is CAWSVNDGASPLHF. As DNA, the CDR3 is TGTGCCTGGAGTGTAAATGATGGAGCCTCACCCCTCCACTTT.

The CDR3 bases are TGCGCCAGCAGCTTGGAGGTCGCTAGCGGGTTCAGCACAGATACGCAGTATTTT. Amino acid sequence: CASSLEVASGFSTDTQYF. This rearrangement joins TRBV5-1 to TRBJ2-3, with TRBD2 matching over 8 bases. The CDR3 sequence is 18 residues long. J gave up 0 bases and V 0 bases, and 9 bases lay outside the gene matches. The germline gives CDR1 SGHRS, CDR2 YFSETQ.

The V and J genes are TRBV5-4 and TRBJ2-7, with TRBD1 matching 8 bases. CDR1 is SGHNT, CDR2 YYREEE, per germline (reference sequence). The CDR3 spans 16 residues. The J segment lost 1 base and the V segment lost 1 base, leaving 7 bases of the junction unmatched. The CDR3, as DNA: TGTGCCAGCAGCTTGAGGTCAGGGGGCGCGTCCTACGAGCAGTACTTC. It specifies CASSLRSGGASYEQYF. Supplemented by reference TRBV5-4 and TRBJ2-7, the full variable domain reads ETGVTQSPTHLIKTRGQQVTLRCSSQSGHNTVSWYQQALGQGPQFIFQYYREEENGRGNFPPRFSGLQFPNYSSELNVNALELDDSALYLCASSLRSGGASYEQYFGPGTRLTVT.

The genes are TRBV27 and TRBJ1-6, with D unclear. Per germline, CDR1 MNHEY and CDR2 SMNVEV (reference sequence). The CDR3 has 14 residues. Trimming shortened V by 6 bases and J by 6 bases, and 12 bases separated the two germline ends. DNA of the CDR3: TGTGCCAGCAGGAGAGGAGGGCCTAATTCACCCCTCCACTTT. Encoded protein: CASRRGGPNSPLHF.

A single count supports this clone. V is TRBV5-5 and J is TRBJ2-2, with unresolved D. The CDR3 loop spans 17 amino acids. Germline assignment: CDR1 SGHKS and CDR2 YYEKEE (reference sequence). The germline V and J ends were trimmed by 0 bases and 0 bases, with 12 bases remaining between them. The CDR3 protein is CASSLALVGANTGELFF. CDR3 DNA sequence: TGTGCCAGCAGCTTGGCCCTTGTAGGAGCGAACACCGGGGAGCTGTTTTTT.

The genes are TRBV19 and TRBJ2-5; a weak D match, TRBD2 (5 bases). This CDR3 is built from 13 residues. V was pared by 4 bases and J by 9 bases, with 15 bases between. Looked up from germline, CDR1 is LNHDA and CDR2 is SQIVND (reference sequence). CDR3 in DNA: TGTGCCAGTAGTAGTGGATCCGAGAGGGCCCAGTACTTC. This translates into CASSSGSERAQYF.